The entry that follows covers one TCR beta chain sequence. No antigen is known for it. The data originate from a study of OX40 agonist ivuxolimab in advanced cancers. Study as a whole: Patients were dosed with the agonistic anti-OX40 (CD134) antibody ivuxolimab. A history of anti-PD-1, anti-PD-L1 or anti-CTLA-4 therapy was acceptable, and approximately 39% had some. Study conclusions and caveats: The antigen specificity of the peripheral T cells (those that were expanded) was not determined.

Some clones are missing from TCRdb's copy, which holds only in-frame ones; the method was immunoSEQ multiplex PCR. The table shows 60,000 to 80,000 clones, with 80% to 90% occurring only once. Blood draws occurred at baseline, cycle 4 day 1, and cycle 7 day 1. The specimen was CD4+ or CD8+ T cells sorted from blood, collected in a trial of the OX40 agonist ivuxolimab. This clonotype was obtained from an adult with an advanced solid tumor such as melanoma, head and neck, liver or kidney cancer.

The CDR3 DNA is TGTGCCATCAGTGACTCCACCGGGGCCCCGGGAGGGAACTATGGCTACACCTTC. Its protein is CAISDSTGAPGGNYGYTF. The chain has TRBV10-3 and TRBJ1-2, with TRBD1 as a possible D gene (5 bases). The germline CDR1 and CDR2 sequences are ENHRY and SYGVKD. V dropped 3 bases and J dropped 2 bases, with 22 bases sitting between them. This CDR3 has 18 residues.